A selection of T cell receptor beta chains follows, all from one sample in a study of T cells in Graves' hyperthyroidism and ophthalmopathy. Using its own MiXCR run on the multiplex PCR reads, TCRdb lists one record per CDR3 protein. The sample carries hundreds of thousands of distinct CDR3 sequences, under 25% recorded once. The sequencing input was blood. The receptors were gathered from a man younger than 45 with Graves' ophthalmopathy. Each CDR3 is given with its conserved first and last residue. A D gene is named only where the DNA matches it firmly. Only some rows state a clone size, as once, few, many or a class for expanded clones.

CDR3 | DNA | D | J | size | V
CASSVRTGAYEQYF | TGTGCCAGCAGCGTACGGACTGGGGCCTACGAGCAGTACTTC | . | TRBJ2-7 | . | TRBV9
CAISDGLQQETQYF | TGTGCCATCAGCGACGGACTACAACAAGAGACCCAGTACTTC | . | TRBJ2-5 | few | TRBV10-3
CASSRGLAGNEQFF | TGTGCCAGCAGCCGGGGACTAGCGGGCAATGAGCAGTTCTTC | TRBD2 | TRBJ2-1 | many | TRBV28
CASSIVHDRFGYTF | TGTGCCAGTAGTATAGTCCACGATCGGTTTGGCTACACCTTC | . | TRBJ1-2 | . | TRBV19
CASSLQLASGSNEQFF | TGTGCCAGCAGTTTACAGTTGGCTAGCGGGAGCAATGAGCAGTTCTTC | TRBD2 | TRBJ2-1 | few | TRBV12-3/TRBV12-4
CSARDVAPALF | TGCAGTGCTAGAGATGTGGCCCCCGCTCTCTTT | . | TRBJ1-1 | . | TRBV20-1
CASRRSGSSNEQFF | TGTGCCAGCCGCCGGAGCGGGAGTAGTAATGAGCAGTTCTTC | TRBD2 | TRBJ2-1 | few | TRBV12-3/TRBV12-4
CASRLGGSGTDTQYF | TGCGCCAGCAGACTGGGGGGGAGTGGCACAGATACGCAGTATTTT | TRBD2 | TRBJ2-3 | . | TRBV5-1
CSARAGPYTDTQYF | TGCAGTGCTAGAGCGGGACCCTACACAGATACGCAGTATTTT | . | TRBJ2-3 | . | TRBV20-1
CASSTGQGASSYNEQFF | TGCGCCAGCAGCACCGGACAGGGGGCTAGCTCCTACAATGAGCAGTTCTTC | TRBD1 | TRBJ2-1 | many | TRBV5-1
CASSFNRGNTEAFF | TGTGCCAGCAGTTTCAACAGGGGGAACACTGAAGCTTTCTTT | TRBD1 | TRBJ1-1 | many | TRBV12-3/TRBV12-4
CASSQYDRGPETQYF | TGTGCCAGCAGCCAGTATGACAGGGGGCCGGAGACCCAGTACTTC | TRBD1 | TRBJ2-5 | . | TRBV7-6
CASKIDGQGLQPQHF | TGTGCCAGCAAGATCGATGGACAGGGGCTTCAGCCCCAGCATTTT | TRBD1 | TRBJ1-5 | . | TRBV6-1
CASSYRTSVYDEQFF | TGTGCCAGCAGTTATAGGACTAGCGTATACGATGAGCAGTTCTTC | TRBD2 | TRBJ2-1 | . | TRBV6-2/TRBV6-3
CASRTQVNQPQHF | TGTGCCAGCCGTACCCAGGTCAATCAGCCCCAGCATTTT | . | TRBJ1-5 | few | TRBV18
CASIGAYNEQFF | TGTGCCAGCATTGGTGCCTACAATGAGCAGTTCTTC | . | TRBJ2-1 | few | TRBV2
CASRDGDGTYEQYF | TGTGCCAGCAGAGACGGGGACGGGACCTACGAGCAGTACTTC | . | TRBJ2-7 | . | TRBV2
CASSLGFSGTYNEQFF | TGTGCCAGCAGCCTCGGTTTTAGCGGGACCTACAATGAGCAGTTCTTC | TRBD2 | TRBJ2-1 | . | TRBV9
CAIKDRNEQYF | TGTGCCATCAAGGACAGGAACGAGCAGTACTTC | TRBD1 | TRBJ2-7 | few | TRBV10-3
CASRNTGTAKSGANVLTF | TGTGCCAGCAGAAACACCGGGACAGCCAAGTCTGGGGCCAACGTCCTGACTTTC | TRBD1 | TRBJ2-6 | . | TRBV28
CASSFLQTRQNTEAFF | TGTGCCAGCAGCTTCTTGCAGACAAGGCAGAACACTGAAGCTTTCTTT | . | TRBJ1-1 | . | TRBV5-6
CATSPGVADTQYF | TGTGCCACCTCCCCCGGGGTCGCCGATACGCAGTATTTT | . | TRBJ2-3 | few | TRBV12-3/TRBV12-4
CASSVSRGNGETQYF | TGTGCCAGCAGTGTCTCCCGGGGGAACGGAGAGACCCAGTACTTC | . | TRBJ2-5 | . | TRBV12-3/TRBV12-4
CSARGLAEVTQYF | TGCAGTGCTAGAGGTCTAGCTGAAGTGACCCAGTACTTC | . | TRBJ2-5 | few | TRBV20-1
CASTRRRSVDTQYF | TGTGCCAGCACCCGAAGGCGGAGCGTGGATACGCAGTATTTT | . | TRBJ2-3 | many | TRBV2
CASSLSLQDRDSYEQYF | TGCGCCAGCAGCTTGAGTCTTCAGGACAGGGACTCCTACGAGCAGTACTTC | TRBD1 | TRBJ2-7 | . | TRBV5-1
CAISGVAGAGNEQFF | TGTGCCATCAGTGGGGTAGCGGGAGCGGGCAATGAGCAGTTCTTC | TRBD2 | TRBJ2-1 | . | TRBV10-3
CASTRTSVDNEQFF | TGTGCCAGCACCCGGACTAGCGTAGACAATGAGCAGTTCTTC | TRBD2 | TRBJ2-1 | few | TRBV12-3/TRBV12-4
CASSSLTGGAGELFF | TGTGCCAGCAGTTCGCTTACAGGGGGGGCCGGGGAGCTGTTTTTT | . | TRBJ2-2 | few | TRBV28
CSVGTRGRALSTDTQYF | TGCAGCGTTGGTACCCGCGGGAGAGCCCTCAGCACAGATACGCAGTATTTT | TRBD2 | TRBJ2-3 | few | TRBV29-1
CASSLYRGTGNEQFF | TGTGCCAGCAGTTTATACAGGGGGACGGGCAATGAGCAGTTCTTC | TRBD1 | TRBJ2-1 | many | TRBV28
CSAGQGEFPEDF | TGCAGCGCTGGACAGGGGGAGTTCCCAGAGGACTTC | TRBD1 | TRBJ2-7 | . | TRBV29-1
CASPGPSGTGELFF | TGTGCCAGCCCCGGGCCTAGCGGCACCGGGGAGCTGTTTTTT | TRBD2 | TRBJ2-2 | . | TRBV11-2
CSAPPKQGANQPQHF | TGCAGTGCTCCCCCAAAGCAGGGGGCGAATCAGCCCCAGCATTTT | TRBD1 | TRBJ1-5 | many | TRBV20-1
CASSGAGRHTEAFF | TGTGCCAGCAGCGGGGCAGGGAGGCACACTGAAGCTTTCTTT | . | TRBJ1-1 | . | TRBV7-2
CASSQDTGFYNEQFF | TGTGCCAGCAGCCAAGATACGGGCTTCTACAATGAGCAGTTCTTC | . | TRBJ2-1 | few | TRBV3-1